The 22 T cell receptor beta chains below come from one sample, sequenced in a study of tumor-infiltrating lymphocytes in primary liver carcinoma. Taking roughly 20-32 mg of unsorted bulk tissue, the authors co-extracted RNA and DNA. Reverse transcription of roughly 480 ng total RNA with a constant-region primer produced TCR beta cDNA. Employing slightly modified ARM-PCR, three nested multiplex PCR rounds were run, and these gave rise to the TCR beta libraries. The first two PCR rounds, approximately 10 cycles each, used TRBV1-TRBV30 forward primers and a C-beta reverse primer. TCRdb recomputed calls from the multiplex PCR reads with MiXCR, one row per CDR3 protein. The sample has nearly 50,000 distinct CDR3 sequences, about 68% seen once; the top ten hold approximately 30%. The sample taken for sequencing was liver tumor tissue from sampling region 3. Subset denoted: tumor region T3, left-lateral pole. These receptors all stem from a middle-aged man with primary liver carcinoma and hepatitis B virus infection.

In the case of this clonotype: A much larger clone sits a single nucleotide away, making a read error possible. The rearrangement joins TRBV30 to TRBJ2-1, with D possibly being TRBD2 (6 bases). The V gene's germline CDR1 is GTSNPN and CDR2 SVGIG (reference sequence). This CDR3 has 13 amino acids. This chain's CDR3 is CVCLRENGNEQFF. For the CDR3, the DNA is TGTGTCTGCCTTCGGGAGAACGGCAATGAGCAGTTCTTC.

About this clonotype itself: One junction end disagrees with the germline gene, perhaps due to a read error. J is TRBJ2-3 and V is TRBV10-2, with 15 bases that match TRBD2. Germline V gene sequence: CDR1 WSHSY, CDR2 SAAADI. The CDR3 is 17 amino acids. The chain's CDR3 is CASSEWTSGRGVDMQYF. The CDR3 coding sequence is TGCGCCAGCAGTGAATGGACTAGCGGGAGGGGGGTGGATATGCAGTATTTT.

About this clonotype: Mismatch with germline at one junction end may stem from a read error. V usage is TRBV7-8 and J usage is TRBJ1-2, with a weak D call TRBD1 (5 bases). The length of the CDR3 is 14 residues. Germline V lookup: CDR1 SGHVS, CDR2 FQNEAQ. Here the CDR3 reads CTSSPRTWGGGYTF. CDR3 sequence (DNA): TGTACCAGCAGCCCCCGGACATGGGGCGGTGGCTACACCTTC.

A note on this clonotype: The junction departs from the called germline gene at one end, perhaps through a read error. The chain employs TRBV14 and TRBJ1-2, with D perhaps matching TRBD1 (6 bases). CDR1 SGHDN and CDR2 FVKESK come from the germline V gene. This CDR3 has 14 amino acids. CDR3 residues: CASSCRTEDGGYTF. The CDR3 nucleotides read TGTGCCAGCAGCTGTCGGACAGAGGATGGTGGCTACACGTTC.

In this sample, this clonotype turned up many times. The chain joins TRBV28 to TRBJ1-1, with 10 bases aligning to TRBD1. The CDR3 is 15 residues long. Germline-derived CDR1 and CDR2 are MDHEN and SYDVKM. The trim removed 2 bases at V and 0 bases at J, leaving 0 bases unmatched. The DNA of the CDR3 is TGTGCCAGCAGTTTAGGGACAGGGGTGAACACTGAAGCTTTCTTT. It yields the protein CASSLGTGVNTEAFF.

The sample holds many counts of this clonotype. The V gene is TRBV5-5, the J gene TRBJ1-2; D gene ambiguous. The V end lost 0 bases, the J end lost 1 base, and 7 bases lay between the germline ends. The CDR3 consists of 14 residues. Germline CDR1 SGHKS, CDR2 YYEKEE (reference sequence). The CDR3 region has the DNA TGTGCCAGCAGCTTGGGACGGCTTAACTATGGCTACACCTTC. Its protein is CASSLGRLNYGYTF.

The chain recombines TRBV10-1 with TRBJ2-7; either TRBD1 or TRBD2 may fit D (6 bases each). CDR1 is WNHNN, CDR2 SYGVQD, per germline (reference sequence). The length of the CDR3 is 16 residues. The CDR3 sequence: CVSHEVRGGGNYEQYF. The CDR3, as DNA: TGCGTCTCGCATGAAGTCAGGGGCGGAGGGAACTATGAACAGTACTTC.

This clonotype was seen more than once but under ten times. The gene calls are TRBV7-3 and TRBJ1-1, with a possible D match to TRBD1 (6 bases). Trimming stripped 4 bases from V and 5 bases from J, with 14 bases between. CDR3 length: 14 amino acids. Germline V gene sequence: CDR1 SGHTA, CDR2 FQGTGA. The chain's CDR3 is CASSWGASGTEAFF. Written as DNA, the CDR3 is TGTGCCAGCAGCTGGGGGGCCTCTGGGACTGAAGCTTTCTTT.

The CDR3 bases are TGTGCCAGCAGCTCCACCGACAGGGAATACGAGCAGTACTTC. Encoded protein: CASSSTDREYEQYF. The chain joins TRBV6-5 to TRBJ2-7; 7 bases match TRBD1. Trimming cost V 6 bases and J 4 bases; bases outside gene matches: 9. The CDR3 extends over 14 amino acids. The germline gives CDR1 MNHEY, CDR2 SVGAGI.

On this clonotype itself: One end of the junction does not line up with germline, which may come from a read error. The CDR3 DNA follows: TGTGCCAGCAGCTACCTGGCCCAAAACACAGATATGCAGTATTTT. It translates to CASSYLAQNTDMQYF. The chain carries TRBV6-2 or TRBV6-3 and TRBJ2-3; D gene ambiguous. In germline, CDR1 is MNHEY, CDR2 SVGEGT. The CDR3 has 15 amino acids.

As for this clonotype: One end of the junction is discordant with germline, which a read error may explain. The chain recombines TRBV11-2 with TRBJ2-2; D might be TRBD1 or TRBD2, each matching 5 bases. Germline V gene lookup returns CDR1 SGHAT and CDR2 FQNNGV. CDR3 length: 17 amino acids. This CDR3 reads CAISLVLTYPGTGDLFF. The CDR3 coding sequence is TGTGCCATCAGCTTAGTTCTGACGTACCCAGGGACCGGGGACCTGTTTTTT.

Comments on this clonotype: In this CDR3 the conserved last residue, phenylalanine or tryptophan, is missing, so a read error is likely. V usage is TRBV11-2 and J usage is TRBJ2-7; 9 positions match TRBD1. This CDR3 spans 15 amino acids. Germline-derived CDR1 and CDR2 are SGHAT and FQNNGV. V dropped 7 bases and J dropped 4; count of bases not matched to a gene: 11. The DNA for the CDR3 is TGTGCCAGCAACTCTACAGGGGGCCGGTGGTACGAGCAGTACATC. This codes for CASNSTGGRWYEQYI.

Comments on this clonotype: At one boundary the junction diverges from the germline segment, which might be a read error. The chain combines TRBV2 with TRBJ2-7; D is unresolved. From germline, CDR1 is SNHLY and CDR2 FYNNEI. The CDR3 is 15 residues long. This chain's CDR3 is CASTYPQAPECEQYF. The CDR3 DNA sequence: TGTGCCAGCACTTACCCCCAGGCCCCCGAATGCGAACAGTATTTC.

The chain couples TRBV11-2 to TRBJ2-1; TRBD2 might be the D (6 bases). Germline-derived CDR1 and CDR2 are SGHAT and FQNNGV. This CDR3 has 14 amino acids. The CDR3 sequence is CTGRSAGPGNEQFF. In DNA form, the CDR3 reads TGTACCGGCAGATCAGCGGGCCCTGGGAATGAGCAGTTCTTC.

As for this clonotype: A much more abundant neighbour one base away suggests this may be a read error. The chain is built from TRBV28 and TRBJ1-5, with D possibly TRBD1 on 5 matching bases. CDR1 and CDR2 (germline): MDHEN, SYDVKM. The CDR3 totals 15 residues. The V end lost 10 bases, the J end lost 1 base, and 17 bases lay between the germline ends. Here the CDR3 DNA reads TGTGCCAACAGGCTGACAGATGACAGCAATCAGCCCCAGCATTTT. Its translation is CANRLTDDSNQPQHF.

As concerns this clonotype: An end of the junction does not agree with germline; a read error may underlie this. The rearrangement joins TRBV28 to TRBJ2-7; D is uncertain. The germline CDR1 and CDR2 sequences are MDHEN and SYDVKM. This CDR3 contains 13 residues. CDR3 in DNA: TGTGCTAGCAGTTTAAGGGATTCCTACGATCACTACTTC. Translated, it gives CASSLRDSYDHYF.

The genes are TRBV28 and TRBJ2-4; 8 bases match TRBD2. The germline V gene encodes CDR1 MDHEN and CDR2 SYDVKM. The CDR3 consists of 16 residues. Trimming cost V 7 bases and J 3 bases; bases outside gene matches: 11. The CDR3 protein is CASNSAGTSGKNIQYF. The CDR3 DNA sequence: TGTGCCAGCAATTCCGCCGGGACTAGTGGCAAAAACATTCAGTACTTC.

This clonotype was seen a single time. One end of the junction varies from germline; a read error may be responsible. This sequence joins TRBV5-4 and TRBJ2-5, with D possibly being TRBD1 or TRBD2 (6 bases each). The CDR3 totals 16 residues. Germline V CDR1 and CDR2: SGHNT, YYREEE (reference sequence). The CDR3 region is CASSNDRDGGQETRYF. CDR3 DNA: TGTGCCAGCAGCAACGACCGGGACGGGGGACAAGAGACCCGGTACTTC. Full variable domain (outside the CDR3, taken from reference TRBV5-4 and TRBJ2-5): ETGVTQSPTHLIKTRGQQVTLRCSSQSGHNTVSWYQQALGQGPQFIFQYYREEENGRGNFPPRFSGLQFPNYSSELNVNALELDDSALYLCASSNDRDGGQETRYFGPGTRLLVL.

This clonotype is medium-sized within its sample. V and J are TRBV14 and TRBJ2-1; D unresolved. The germline CDR1 and CDR2 sequences are SGHDN and FVKESK. Deletions cut 0 bases from V and 3 bases from J, with 6 bases between. The CDR3 loop spans 14 amino acids. The CDR3 nucleotides are TGTGCCAGCAGCCAAGATCACTACTACAATGAGCAGTTCTTC. It yields the protein CASSQDHYYNEQFF.

On this clonotype: Sequence at one end of the junction differs from germline and may be a read error. The CDR3 coding sequence is TGTGCCAGCAGCTTAGCCGGCGGTAACACAGATACACAGTATTTT. Its translation: CASSLAGGNTDTQYF. The chain joins TRBV7-9 to TRBJ2-3; unclear D gene. This CDR3 is built from 15 residues. Germline loops: CDR1 SEHNR, CDR2 FQNEAQ (reference sequence).

The chain employs TRBV29-1 and TRBJ2-7, with TRBD2 identical over 8 bases. In germline, CDR1 is SQVTM, CDR2 ANQGSEA. J lost 12 bases, V lost 5 bases, and 12 bases had no gene match. The CDR3 is made up of 12 amino acids. The CDR3 region is CSVSGSGYESYF. CDR3 sequence (DNA): TGCAGCGTTAGCGGGAGTGGCTACGAGTCGTACTTC.

This chain joins TRBV4-2 and TRBJ2-1, with 10 bases aligning to TRBD2. V shed 6 bases and J 7 bases; nucleotides not matched to a gene: 9. In germline, CDR1 is LGHNA, CDR2 YNFKEQ. This CDR3 spans 15 amino acids. Here the CDR3 reads CASRLTGTSVNEQFF. The CDR3 nucleotides are TGTGCCAGCAGGCTAACCGGGACTAGCGTAAATGAGCAGTTCTTC.